A selection of T cell receptor beta chains follows, all from one sample in a study of breast tumors, draining lymph nodes, adjacent tissues. TCRdb analysed the multiplex PCR reads with MiXCR anew, one entry per CDR3 protein. The top ten hold roughly 1.3% of the sample, which has around 100,000 distinct CDR3 sequences, approximately 21% seen once. Source material: axillary lymph node tissue. Receptors originate from a female donor with breast cancer. Some clones in this sample may be carry-over from other donors' samples. CDR3s include the opening cysteine and the closing phenylalanine or tryptophan. A D gene is named only where the DNA matches it firmly. Clone sizes are given selectively: once, few, many, or a class where the clone is expanded.

>TRBJ2-1|many|NA|TRBV19|11
CASSRGNEQFF
TGTGCCAGTAGTAGGGGCAATGAGCAGTTCTTC
>TRBJ2-3|once|NA|TRBV4-1|18
CASSQEGSGQGNRNTQYF
TGCGCCAGCAGCCAAGAGGGAAGCGGCCAAGGCAATAGGAATACGCAGTATTTT
>TRBJ1-2|many|NA|TRBV9|16
CASSMSIGDTNYGYTF
TGTGCCAGCAGCATGTCGATCGGGGATACTAACTATGGCTACACCTTC
>TRBJ1-5|many|NA|TRBV20-1|13
CSATRGFNQPQHF
TGCAGTGCTACAAGAGGTTTCAATCAGCCCCAGCATTTT
>TRBJ1-6|many|TRBD1|TRBV2|14
CASSSGTGVSPLHF
TGTGCCAGCAGTTCCGGGACAGGGGTCTCACCCCTCCACTTT
>TRBJ2-7|many|NA|TRBV5-6|12
CASSLANTEQYF
TGTGCCAGCAGCTTGGCGAACACGGAGCAGTACTTC
>TRBJ2-7|NA|TRBD2|TRBV28|14
CASSGQGGTYEQYF
TGTGCCAGCAGTGGGCAGGGAGGGACCTACGAGCAGTACTTC
>TRBJ1-1|NA|TRBD1|TRBV19|14
CASSTGQGGTEAFF
TGTGCCAGTAGCACGGGACAGGGAGGTACTGAAGCTTTCTTT
>TRBJ2-2|few|NA|TRBV5-6|15
CASSWEPGSAGELFF
TGTGCCAGCAGCTGGGAGCCGGGCTCGGCGGGGGAGCTGTTTTTT
>TRBJ2-4|NA|NA|TRBV19|15
CASSPDRLRGNIQYF
TGTGCCAGTAGTCCCGACAGGCTTCGAGGGAACATTCAGTACTTC
>TRBJ1-2|few|NA|TRBV27|14
CASSPDRYHYGYTF
TGTGCCAGCAGTCCCGACAGATATCACTATGGCTACACCTTC
>TRBJ1-2|NA|TRBD1|TRBV18|14
CASSRERQGDGYTF
TGTGCCAGCTCACGGGAAAGACAGGGAGATGGCTACACCTTC
>TRBJ2-3|NA|NA|TRBV7-2|14
CASGPSGAYSKQYF
TGTGCCAGCGGACCTTCGGGGGCCTACTCTAAGCAGTATTTT
>TRBJ1-5|many|NA|TRBV15|16
CATSRDRGFGNQPQHF
TGTGCCACCAGCAGAGATCGAGGATTTGGCAATCAGCCCCAGCATTTT
>TRBJ1-2|many|NA|TRBV5-5|14
CASSSVGRGYGYTF
TGTGCCAGCAGCTCGGTCGGGCGAGGCTATGGCTACACCTTC
>TRBJ2-3|few|TRBD2|TRBV4-1|19
CASSQDPMTSGRAGDTQYF
TGCGCCAGCAGCCAAGATCCCATGACTAGCGGGAGGGCCGGAGATACGCAGTATTTT
>TRBJ2-1|many|NA|TRBV2|13
CASSVGVYNEQFF
TGTGCCAGCAGCGTTGGGGTCTACAATGAGCAGTTCTTC
>TRBJ1-2|NA|NA|TRBV6-2/TRBV6-3|13
CASSSLGPNGCTF
TGTGCCAGCAGTTCATTGGGACCCAATGGCTGCACCTTC
>TRBJ2-3|many|TRBD2|TRBV4-2|18
CASSQGTSGSVSTDTQYF
TGTGCCAGCAGCCAAGGGACTAGCGGGAGTGTTAGCACAGATACGCAGTATTTT
>TRBJ1-5|many|TRBD1|TRBV6-1|16
CASREQGFGVSQPQHF
TGTGCCAGCAGGGAACAGGGGTTTGGGGTCAGTCAGCCCCAGCATTTT
>TRBJ1-4|many|TRBD1|TRBV24-1|14
CATSKDRAGEKLFF
TGTGCCACCAGTAAGGACAGGGCGGGTGAAAAACTGTTTTTT
>TRBJ2-7|NA|TRBD1|TRBV18|17
CASSPPGGDRGTYEQYF
TGTGCCAGCTCACCACCTGGCGGCGACAGGGGGACCTACGAGCAGTACTTC
>TRBJ1-2|many|NA|TRBV5-1|11
CASSVGRGYTF
TGCGCCAGCAGCGTTGGACGTGGCTACACCTTC
>TRBJ1-5|many|NA|TRBV27|15
CASSRAPGEIKPQHF
TGTGCCAGCAGTCGCGCACCGGGAGAGATTAAGCCCCAGCATTTT
>TRBJ2-7|many|NA|TRBV9|15
CASSQYSDSSYEQYF
TGTGCCAGCAGCCAATATTCGGACAGCTCCTACGAGCAGTACTTC
>TRBJ1-2|NA|TRBD1|TRBV30|13
CACPGQGNYGYTF
TGTGCCTGTCCGGGACAGGGGAACTATGGCTACACCTTC
>TRBJ2-1|NA|NA|TRBV18|13
CASSPPARDEQFF
TGTGCCAGCTCACCACCGGCTCGCGATGAGCAGTTCTTC
>TRBJ2-1|NA|TRBD1|TRBV18|14
CASSPRTGGNEQFF
TGTGCCAGCTCACCAAGGACAGGGGGCAATGAGCAGTTCTTC
>TRBJ2-5|many|TRBD1|TRBV5-1|15
CASSFVQGFGETQYF
TGCGCCAGCAGCTTTGTACAGGGGTTTGGAGAGACCCAGTACTTC
>TRBJ1-4|NA|NA|TRBV29-1|14
CSVEAGGTNEKLFF
TGCAGCGTTGAAGCCGGGGGGACTAATGAAAAACTGTTTTTT
>TRBJ1-4|many|NA|TRBV24-1|17
CATSDLRRTGGSEKLFF
TGTGCCACCAGTGATTTGCGAAGGACGGGGGGATCTGAAAAACTGTTTTTT
>TRBJ2-1|many|NA|TRBV11-2|11
CASSFDSQQFF
TGTGCCAGCAGCTTTGACAGCCAGCAGTTCTTC
>TRBJ1-1|NA|TRBD1|TRBV20-1|14
CSASQGAQNTEAFF
TGCAGTGCTAGCCAGGGGGCACAGAACACTGAAGCTTTCTTT
>TRBJ2-7|many|TRBD1|TRBV6-1|16
CASSLREGTGEYEQYF
TGTGCCAGCAGTCTCCGCGAAGGGACAGGGGAGTACGAGCAGTACTTC
>TRBJ1-3|many|NA|TRBV6-1|15
CASSEVIGAGNTIYF
TGTGCCAGCAGTGAAGTAATAGGGGCTGGAAACACCATATATTTT
>TRBJ2-1|NA|TRBD2|TRBV7-6|16
CASSLLGGEGYNEQFF
TGTGCCAGCAGCTTATTGGGGGGGGAGGGTTACAATGAGCAGTTCTTC
>TRBJ1-4|many|NA|TRBV6-5|15
CASSSRHVAAAKLFF
TGTGCCAGCAGTTCGCGACACGTTGCTGCTGCAAAACTGTTTTTT
>TRBJ2-1|NA|TRBD2|TRBV27|16
CASSHPGLADYNEQFF
TGTGCCAGCAGTCACCCGGGACTAGCGGATTACAATGAGCAGTTCTTC
>TRBJ1-2|many|NA|TRBV20-1|13
CSANDRANYGYTF
TGCAGTGCAAACGACAGAGCTAACTATGGCTACACCTTC
>TRBJ2-5|many|NA|TRBV7-9|15
CASSLAGYGEETQYF
TGTGCCAGCAGCTTAGCAGGGTATGGAGAAGAGACCCAGTACTTC
>TRBJ1-2|few|NA|TRBV3-1|15
CASSQVGVKGYGYTF
TGTGCCAGCAGCCAAGTAGGGGTGAAGGGGTATGGCTACACCTTC
>TRBJ2-3|many|NA|TRBV12-3/TRBV12-4|14
CASMTRRGTDTQYF
TGTGCCAGCATGACTAGAAGAGGCACAGATACGCAGTATTTT
>TRBJ2-1|many|NA|TRBV6-6|14
CASNHQGRYNEQFF
TGTGCCAGCAACCATCAAGGGCGGTACAATGAGCAGTTCTTC
>TRBJ2-3|many|NA|TRBV5-4|14
CASSSRAEGDTQYF
TGTGCCAGCAGCTCTAGGGCCGAGGGGGATACGCAGTATTTT
>TRBJ2-2|NA|TRBD2|TRBV12-3/TRBV12-4|15
CASSSAGTRGGELLF
TGTGCCAGCAGTTCCGCCGGGACTAGAGGCGGGGAGCTGCTTTTT
>TRBJ2-5|many|NA|TRBV20-1|14
CSARREQQQETQYF
TGCAGTGCTAGACGGGAGCAGCAACAAGAGACCCAGTACTTC